This entry lists 27 T cell receptor beta chains sequenced from one sample in a study of patients and donors after allogeneic stem cell transplantation. TCRdb ran MiXCR on the RT-PCR reads and lists one entry per CDR3 protein. In the table there are approximately 220,000 distinct CDR3 sequences, 38% of which are singletons. Sequencing was done on a sample of blood, either unsorted or a sorted T cell fraction (not recorded which). Receptor source: a human donor who was either an allogeneic HSCT recipient or a stem cell or donor lymphocyte infusion donor (not recorded which). It is not recorded whose cells these are; they may come from a transplant donor.

The chain links TRBV10-3 to TRBJ1-1; D may be TRBD1 (5 bases). The germline CDR1 and CDR2 sequences are ENHRY and SYGVKD. The V end lost 7 bases, the J end lost 7 bases, and 16 bases lay between the germline ends. The CDR3 covers 13 residues. The CDR3 sequence: CAIKRQGEGEAFF. The CDR3, as DNA: TGTGCCATCAAGAGGCAGGGTGAGGGTGAAGCTTTCTTT.

The chain combines TRBV20-1 with TRBJ1-2; no definite D call. CDR1 is DFQATT and CDR2 is SNEGSKA in the germline V gene (reference sequence). Trimming took 5 bases from V and 2 from J, leaving 12 bases between them. There are 13 residues in the CDR3. CDR3 region: CSASRTVNYGYTF. CDR3 sequence (DNA): TGCAGTGCTTCGCGGACGGTAAACTATGGCTACACCTTC.

The CDR3 region is CASSFQGPGELFF. The CDR3 region has the DNA TGTGCCAGCAGTTTCCAGGGCCCCGGGGAGCTGTTTTTT. The rearrangement joins TRBV6-6 to TRBJ2-2; weak D call: TRBD1 (5 bases). The CDR3 extends over 13 amino acids. V was shortened by 4 bases and J by 6 bases, with 9 bases between the two germline ends. Germline V lookup: CDR1 MNHNY, CDR2 SVGAGI (reference sequence).

This chain connects TRBV5-1 to TRBJ2-5, with TRBD2 matching 11 bases. The trim removed 2 bases at V and 12 bases at J, leaving 9 bases unmatched. CDR3 length: 14 amino acids. Germline values: CDR1 SGHRS, CDR2 YFSETQ. CDR3 sequence: CASSFTGTSGQEYF. The CDR3, as DNA: TGCGCCAGCAGCTTTACCGGGACTAGCGGCCAAGAGTACTTC.

The rearrangement joins TRBV28 to TRBJ2-1; tentatively, D is TRBD1 (5 bases). The CDR3 runs to 14 residues. The V gene lost 1 base and the J gene lost 5 bases, with 9 bases spanning the gap. From germline, CDR1 is MDHEN and CDR2 SYDVKM. CDR3 region: CASSLFDSHNEQFF. As DNA, the CDR3 is TGTGCCAGCAGTTTATTCGACAGCCACAATGAGCAGTTCTTC. Using reference TRBV28 and TRBJ2-1 for the parts outside the CDR3, the full variable domain is DVKVTQSSRYLVKRTGEKVFLECVQDMDHENMFWYRQDPGLGLRLIYFSYDVKMKEKGDIPEGYSVSREKKERFSLILESASTNQTSMYLCASSLFDSHNEQFFGPGTRLTVL.

CDR3 nucleotides: TGTGCCATCGGGAACGAGCAGTACTTC. It translates to CAIGNEQYF. The chain has TRBV10-3 and TRBJ2-7; D unclear. Germline CDR1 reads ENHRY; CDR2 reads SYGVKD. The CDR3 runs 9 residues. Trimming took off 8 bases at V and 5 bases at J, with 4 bases between the two ends.

This chain links TRBV18 with TRBJ1-4; D not certain. Germline V lookup: CDR1 KGHSH, CDR2 LQKENI. The germline V and J ends were trimmed by 4 bases and 3 bases, with 15 bases remaining between them. This CDR3 has 16 residues. Here the CDR3 DNA reads TGTGCCAGCTCACTTTCTTGGCTCTCAGCTAATGAAAAACTGTTTTTT. Protein product: CASSLSWLSANEKLFF.

This chain links TRBV3-1 with TRBJ1-6; unclear D gene. Trimming took 4 bases from V and 8 from J, leaving 12 bases between them. Germline CDR1 reads LGHDT; CDR2 reads YNNKEL (reference sequence). The CDR3 is made up of 14 amino acids. The CDR3 DNA follows: TGTGCCAGCAGCCTGAGACCGGGTTATTCACCCCTCCACTTT. Its protein is CASSLRPGYSPLHF.

This clonotype was picked up a small number of times. The rearrangement joins TRBV7-9 to TRBJ2-7; the match to TRBD1 covers 10 bases. CDR3 length equals 16 residues. Germline trimming cut 8 bases from V and 2 bases from J; bases unmatched to any gene: 12. Germline V CDR1 and CDR2: SEHNR, FQNEAQ (reference sequence). CDR3 region: CASGATRDRGAYEQYF. CDR3 sequence (DNA): TGTGCCAGCGGGGCGACCCGGGACAGGGGCGCCTACGAGCAGTACTTC.

This clonotype showed up just a few times. V usage is TRBV5-1 and J usage is TRBJ1-1, with D uncertain. In germline, CDR1 is SGHRS, CDR2 YFSETQ. Trimming took off 4 bases at V and 3 bases at J, with 10 bases between the two ends. The CDR3 consists of 13 residues. Here the CDR3 reads CASSRAPDTEAFF. In nucleotides, the CDR3 is TGCGCCAGCAGCCGGGCTCCGGACACTGAAGCTTTCTTT.

This clonotype was seen a handful of times. The chain combines TRBV5-5 with TRBJ1-6, with 8 bases lining up with TRBD1. The length of the CDR3 is 19 residues. V lost 4 bases to trimming and J lost 4 bases; unmatched junction nucleotides: 16. Germline V gene lookup returns CDR1 SGHKS and CDR2 YYEKEE (reference sequence). The CDR3 DNA is TGTGCCAGCAGCCCTCGGACAGGGAAGCTCCAATCGTATAATTCACCCCTCCACTTT. Protein: CASSPRTGKLQSYNSPLHF.

This clonotype is a singleton in its sample. The chain employs TRBV20-1 and TRBJ1-5; D gene unclear. CDR1 and CDR2 (germline): DFQATT, SNEGSKA (reference sequence). Between the trimmed V and J ends, which lost 3 bases and 0 bases, there was a span of 15 bases. CDR3 size: 16 residues. The CDR3 loop reads CSASPERGYSNQPQHF. In nucleotides, the CDR3 is TGCAGTGCTAGCCCCGAACGGGGATATAGCAATCAGCCCCAGCATTTT.

In this sample, this clonotype turned up a few times. The J gene is TRBJ2-7, the V gene TRBV10-3, with D perhaps TRBD2 (5 bases). CDR3 length: 15 amino acids. Trimming left V 2 bases short and J 2 bases short, with 13 bases between. CDR1 and CDR2 (germline): ENHRY, SYGVKD. The CDR3 bases are TGTGCCATCAGTGAGAGCGGACGGGGAACCTACGAGCAGTACTTC. Translating it yields CAISESGRGTYEQYF.

This clonotype was observed a few times. The rearrangement joins TRBV7-6 to TRBJ1-6, with D uncertain. V was cut by 2 bases and J by 5 bases, with 19 bases left in between. Germline loops: CDR1 SGHVS, CDR2 FNYEAQ. This CDR3 contains 18 residues. Here the CDR3 reads CASSLRSVGIDDNSPLHF. In nucleotides, the CDR3 is TGTGCCAGCAGCTTACGCTCTGTGGGGATCGATGATAATTCACCCCTCCACTTT.

This clonotype was found a few times. V usage is TRBV12-3 or TRBV12-4 and J usage is TRBJ2-1; no firm D call. This CDR3 spans 12 amino acids. With 7 bases removed from V and 4 bases from J, the gap between germline ends came to 8 bases. The CDR3 spells CASTPQYNEQFF. The CDR3 bases are TGTGCCAGCACCCCCCAGTACAATGAGCAGTTCTTC.

This clonotype was observed a few times. V gene TRBV20-1 combines with J gene TRBJ1-1; 7 positions agree with TRBD1. This CDR3 spans 16 amino acids. V was clipped by 4 bases and J by 1 base; unmatched bases: 12. Germline CDR1 reads DFQATT; CDR2 reads SNEGSKA (reference sequence). The DNA for the CDR3 is TGCAGTGCTATGCGACAGGGTTCTTTGGGGAACACTGAAGCTTTCTTT. This gives the protein CSAMRQGSLGNTEAFF.

This clonotype has at least ten counts. The chain has TRBV12-3 or TRBV12-4 and TRBJ2-7; a possible D gene is TRBD1 (6 bases). The CDR3 covers 15 residues. The V end lost 4 bases, the J end lost 4 bases, and 17 bases lay between the germline ends. CDR3 nucleotide sequence: TGTGCCAGCAGTTCCCACAGGGAGTGGAAGTACGAGCAGTACTTC. This gives the protein CASSSHREWKYEQYF.

This clonotype was recorded at least ten times. The CDR3 DNA sequence: TGTGCCAGCAGTTTGAAGTCTGGAAACACCATATATTTT. Protein sequence: CASSLKSGNTIYF. The genes are TRBV12-3 or TRBV12-4 and TRBJ1-3; D gene unclear. The CDR3 has 13 amino acids. Trimming cost V 3 bases and J 1 base, with 4 bases left between them.

The chain couples TRBV7-9 to TRBJ2-3; 10 positions match TRBD2. The CDR3 is 17 amino acids. Germline values: CDR1 SEHNR, CDR2 FQNEAQ (reference sequence). J was trimmed by 0 bases and V by 2 bases; bases with no gene match: 5. CDR3 residues: CASSLKVLAGSTDTQYF. Written as DNA, the CDR3 is TGTGCCAGCAGCTTAAAAGTACTAGCGGGGAGCACAGATACGCAGTATTTT.

This clonotype showed up just a few times. The gene calls are TRBV7-8 and TRBJ1-1, with D perhaps matching TRBD1 (6 bases). This CDR3 has 15 residues. The ends were cut back, 5 bases at V and 10 bases at J, with 23 bases in the middle. The germline V gene has CDR1 SGHVS and CDR2 FQNEAQ. CDR3 residues: CASSRSGRGAQGAFF. In DNA form, the CDR3 reads TGTGCCAGCAGCCGTAGCGGGAGGGGGGCTCAAGGAGCTTTCTTT.

The J gene is TRBJ2-1, the V gene TRBV3-1; 8 bases are shared with TRBD1. The ends lost 4 bases at V and 9 bases at J; junction bases unmatched: 11. The CDR3 extends over 15 amino acids. Germline V gene lookup returns CDR1 LGHDT and CDR2 YNNKEL (reference sequence). CDR3 nucleotides: TGTGCCAGCAGCCCTCTCCGGGGACAGGTACCTGAGCAGTTCTTC. This gives the protein CASSPLRGQVPEQFF.

This clonotype appeared a few times. The chain combines TRBV20-1 with TRBJ1-1; no definite D call. Germline V gives CDR1 DFQATT, CDR2 SNEGSKA (reference sequence). CDR3 length equals 11 residues. V dropped 5 bases and J dropped 1 base, with 5 bases sitting between them. The CDR3 nucleotides read TGCAGTGCTCAAAAGAACACTGAAGCTTTCTTT. Protein product: CSAQKNTEAFF.

The rearrangement joins TRBV5-1 to TRBJ2-7, with D unclear. The CDR3 length is 13 residues. Trimming took 0 bases from V and 2 from J, leaving 6 bases between them. Germline-derived CDR1 and CDR2 are SGHRS and YFSETQ. CDR3 sequence: CASSLALTYEQYF. CDR3 DNA sequence: TGCGCCAGCAGCTTGGCACTAACCTACGAGCAGTACTTC.

This clonotype was counted only a few times. The rearrangement uses TRBV7-2 and TRBJ1-3, with unresolved D. The germline V and J ends were trimmed by 3 bases and 4 bases, with 19 bases remaining between them. Per germline, CDR1 SGHTA and CDR2 FQGNSA. This CDR3 is built from 17 residues. CDR3 in amino acids: CASSFPLSGSTGNTIYF. The CDR3 DNA is TGTGCCAGCAGCTTTCCCCTTAGTGGAAGTACGGGAAACACCATATATTTT. Combining the CDR3 with reference TRBV7-2 and TRBJ1-3 gives the whole variable domain GAGVSQSPSNKVTEKGKDVELRCDPISGHTALYWYRQSLGQGLEFLIYFQGNSAPDKSGLPSDRFSAERTGGSVSTLTIQRTQQEDSAVYLCASSFPLSGSTGNTIYFGEGSWLTVV.

The V call is TRBV15, the J call TRBJ2-1; D gene ambiguous. The V gene lost 0 bases and the J gene lost 0 bases, with 9 bases spanning the gap. The CDR3 totals 16 residues. Germline CDR1 reads LNHNV; CDR2 reads YYDKDF (reference sequence). The CDR3 loop reads CATSRDRPSSYNEQFF. The CDR3 DNA follows: TGTGCCACCAGCAGAGATCGTCCCAGCTCCTACAATGAGCAGTTCTTC.

The V gene is TRBV7-9, the J gene TRBJ1-1; D gene ambiguous. The CDR3 is 13 amino acids. The germline V gene has CDR1 SEHNR and CDR2 FQNEAQ (reference sequence). With 4 bases removed from V and 1 base from J, the gap between germline ends came to 7 bases. The CDR3 here is CASSYYANTEAFF. The CDR3 bases are TGTGCCAGCAGCTACTACGCGAACACTGAAGCTTTCTTT.

In DNA form, the CDR3 reads TGTGCCACCACGGGAGGATTTGACTATGGCTACACCTTC. Its translation is CATTGGFDYGYTF. The J gene is TRBJ1-2, the V gene TRBV15, with unresolved D. Trimming shortened V by 7 bases and J by 3 bases, and 12 bases separated the two germline ends. Germline-derived CDR1 and CDR2 are LNHNV and YYDKDF (reference sequence). The CDR3 length is 13 residues.